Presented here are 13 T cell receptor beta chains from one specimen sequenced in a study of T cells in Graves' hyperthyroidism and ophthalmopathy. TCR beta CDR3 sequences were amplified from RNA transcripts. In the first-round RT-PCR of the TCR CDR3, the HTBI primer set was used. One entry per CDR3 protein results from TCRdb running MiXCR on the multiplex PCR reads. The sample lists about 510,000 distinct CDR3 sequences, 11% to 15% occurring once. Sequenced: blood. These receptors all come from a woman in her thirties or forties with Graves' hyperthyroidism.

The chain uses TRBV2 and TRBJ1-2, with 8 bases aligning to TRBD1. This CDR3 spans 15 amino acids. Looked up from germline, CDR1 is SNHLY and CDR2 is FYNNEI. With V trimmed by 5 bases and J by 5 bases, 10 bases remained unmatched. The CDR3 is CASSSGQGGYYGYTF. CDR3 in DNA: TGTGCCAGCAGTTCCGGACAGGGAGGGTATTATGGCTACACCTTC. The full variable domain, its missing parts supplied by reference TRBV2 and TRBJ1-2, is EPEVTQTPSHQVTQMGQEVILRCVPISNHLYFYWYRQILGQKVEFLVSFYNNEISEKSEIFDDQFSVERPDGSNFTLKIRSTKLEDSAMYFCASSSGQGGYYGYTFGSGTRLTVV.

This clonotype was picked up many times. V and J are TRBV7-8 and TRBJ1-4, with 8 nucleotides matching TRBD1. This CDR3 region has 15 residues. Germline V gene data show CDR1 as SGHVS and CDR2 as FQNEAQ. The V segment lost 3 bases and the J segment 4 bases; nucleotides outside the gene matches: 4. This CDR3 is CASSFPGQGNEKLFF. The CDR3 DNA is TGTGCCAGCAGCTTTCCAGGACAGGGTAATGAAAAACTGTTTTTT.

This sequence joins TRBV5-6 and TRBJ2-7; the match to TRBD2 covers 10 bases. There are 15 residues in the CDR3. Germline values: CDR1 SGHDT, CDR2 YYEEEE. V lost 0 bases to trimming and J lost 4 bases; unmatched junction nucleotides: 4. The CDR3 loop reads CASSLDGSGRYEQYF. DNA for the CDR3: TGTGCCAGCAGCTTGGATGGTAGCGGGAGGTACGAGCAGTACTTC.

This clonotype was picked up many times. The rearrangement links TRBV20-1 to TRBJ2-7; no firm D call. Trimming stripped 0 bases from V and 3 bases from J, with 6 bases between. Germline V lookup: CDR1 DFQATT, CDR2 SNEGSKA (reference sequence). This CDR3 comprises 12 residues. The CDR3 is CSARDSDYEQYF. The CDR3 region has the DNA TGCAGTGCTAGAGATAGTGACTACGAGCAGTACTTC.

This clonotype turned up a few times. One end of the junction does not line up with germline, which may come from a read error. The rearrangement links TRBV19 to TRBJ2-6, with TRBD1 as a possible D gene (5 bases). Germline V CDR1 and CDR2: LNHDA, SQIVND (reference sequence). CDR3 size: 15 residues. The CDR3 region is CASSTGLLGANALTF. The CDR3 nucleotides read TGTGCCAGTAGTACAGGGTTGTTAGGGGCCAACGCCCTGACTTTC.

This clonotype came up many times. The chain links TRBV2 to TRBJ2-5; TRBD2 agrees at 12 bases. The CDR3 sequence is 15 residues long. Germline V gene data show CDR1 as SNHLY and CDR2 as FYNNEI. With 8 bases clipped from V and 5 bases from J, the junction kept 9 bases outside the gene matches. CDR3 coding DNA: TGTGCCAGCGGGAGACTAGCGGGAGATTTGGAGACCCAGTACTTC. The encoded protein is CASGRLAGDLETQYF.

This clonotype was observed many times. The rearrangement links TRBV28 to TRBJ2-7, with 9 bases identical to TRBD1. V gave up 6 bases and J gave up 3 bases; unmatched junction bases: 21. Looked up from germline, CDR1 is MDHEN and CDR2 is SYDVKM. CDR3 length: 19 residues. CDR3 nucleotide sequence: TGTGCCAGCAGCCTAAAAATAATGGAGTGGGGGACAGGGTACTACGAGCAGTACTTC. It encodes CASSLKIMEWGTGYYEQYF. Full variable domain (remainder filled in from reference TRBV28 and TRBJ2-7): DVKVTQSSRYLVKRTGEKVFLECVQDMDHENMFWYRQDPGLGLRLIYFSYDVKMKEKGDIPEGYSVSREKKERFSLILESASTNQTSMYLCASSLKIMEWGTGYYEQYFGPGTRLTVT.

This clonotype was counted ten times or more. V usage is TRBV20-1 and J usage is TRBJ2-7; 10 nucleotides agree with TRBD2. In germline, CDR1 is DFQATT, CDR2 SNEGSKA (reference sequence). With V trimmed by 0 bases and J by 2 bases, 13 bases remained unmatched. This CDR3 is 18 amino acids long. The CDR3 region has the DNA TGCAGTGCTAGAGATCCCCGGACTACTAGCGGGACCCCCTACGAGCAGTACTTC. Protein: CSARDPRTTSGTPYEQYF.

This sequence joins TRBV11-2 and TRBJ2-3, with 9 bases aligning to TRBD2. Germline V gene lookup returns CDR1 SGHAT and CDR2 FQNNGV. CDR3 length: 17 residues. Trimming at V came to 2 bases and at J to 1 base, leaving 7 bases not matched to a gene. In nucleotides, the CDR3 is TGTGCCAGCAGCTTAATCCGGGCTAGCGGGGGCACAGATACGCAGTATTTT. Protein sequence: CASSLIRASGGTDTQYF.

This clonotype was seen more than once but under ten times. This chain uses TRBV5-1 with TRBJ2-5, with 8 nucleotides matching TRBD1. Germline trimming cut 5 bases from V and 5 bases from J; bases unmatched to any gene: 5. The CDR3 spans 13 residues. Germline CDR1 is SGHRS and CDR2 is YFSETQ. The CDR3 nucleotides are TGCGCCAGCAGTCCGGACAGGGACGAGACCCAGTACTTC. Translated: CASSPDRDETQYF.

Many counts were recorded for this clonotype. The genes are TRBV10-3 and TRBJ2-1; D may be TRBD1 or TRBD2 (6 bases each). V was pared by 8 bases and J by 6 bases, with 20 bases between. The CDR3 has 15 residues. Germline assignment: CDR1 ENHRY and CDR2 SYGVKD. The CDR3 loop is CAIGTGTSRANEQFF. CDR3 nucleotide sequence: TGTGCCATCGGTACAGGGACTTCGAGGGCCAATGAGCAGTTCTTC.

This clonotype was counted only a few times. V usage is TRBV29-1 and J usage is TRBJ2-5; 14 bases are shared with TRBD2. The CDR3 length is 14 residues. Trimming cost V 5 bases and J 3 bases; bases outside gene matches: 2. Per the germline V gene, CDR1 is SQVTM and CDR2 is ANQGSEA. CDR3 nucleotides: TGCAGCGTTAGGGGACTAGCGGGAGAAGAGACCCAGTACTTC. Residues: CSVRGLAGEETQYF.

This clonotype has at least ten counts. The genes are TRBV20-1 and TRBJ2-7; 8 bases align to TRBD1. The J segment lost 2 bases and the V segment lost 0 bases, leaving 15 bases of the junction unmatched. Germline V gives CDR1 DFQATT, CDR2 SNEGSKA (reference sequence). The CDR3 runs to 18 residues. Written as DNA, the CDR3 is TGCAGTGCTAGAGATTATCAGGGTCAGGGGGCTTGGGCCTACGAGCAGTACTTC. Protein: CSARDYQGQGAWAYEQYF.